Below are 2 T cell receptor beta chains sequenced from a single sample in a study of shared clonotypes between healthy human individuals. Sequenced by immunoSEQ multiplex PCR; TCRdb stores in-frame clones only, minus some. Of roughly 1,500,000 clones in the sample, approximately 98.5% are singletons; the top ten hold 0.3% to 0.45%. Sequences were obtained from naive CD4+ T cells sorted from blood. As to subset: CD45RA+ positively selected. All receptors come from a man aged 25-45 years in good health.

The genes are TRBV28 and TRBJ2-1; D unclear. Trimming pared 5 bases from V and 12 bases from J, leaving 14 bases between. The CDR3 is 12 residues long. Germline-derived CDR1 and CDR2 are MDHEN and SYDVKM. CDR3 sequence (DNA): TGTGCCAGCAGTGTCGCCGGTTCGGGGCAGTTCTTC. Translation gives CASSVAGSGQFF.

The chain has TRBV28 and TRBJ2-3, with a tentative D call TRBD2 (6 bases). CDR3 size: 17 residues. V shed 7 bases and J shed 1 base, with 21 bases lying between them. CDR1 and CDR2 from the germline V gene are MDHEN and SYDVKM. The CDR3 sequence: CASIPRDSLRRTDTQYF. For the CDR3, the DNA is TGTGCCAGCATACCCCGGGACTCGTTACGTCGCACAGATACGCAGTATTTT.